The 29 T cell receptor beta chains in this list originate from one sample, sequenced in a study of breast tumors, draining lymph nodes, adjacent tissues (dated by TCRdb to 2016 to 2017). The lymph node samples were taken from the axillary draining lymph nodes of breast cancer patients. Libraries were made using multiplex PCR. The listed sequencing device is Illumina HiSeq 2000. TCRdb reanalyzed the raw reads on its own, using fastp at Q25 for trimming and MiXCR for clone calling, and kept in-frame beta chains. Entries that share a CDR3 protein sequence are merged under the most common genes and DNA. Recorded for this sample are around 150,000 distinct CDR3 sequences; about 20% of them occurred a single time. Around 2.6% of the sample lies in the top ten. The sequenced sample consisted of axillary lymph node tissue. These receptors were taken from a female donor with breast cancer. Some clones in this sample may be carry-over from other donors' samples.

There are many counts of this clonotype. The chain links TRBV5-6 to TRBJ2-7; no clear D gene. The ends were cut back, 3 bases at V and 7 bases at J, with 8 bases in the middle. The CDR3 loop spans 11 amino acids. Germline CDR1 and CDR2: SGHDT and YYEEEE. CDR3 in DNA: TGTGCCAGCAGCTCAGAGCGTGAGCAGTACTTC. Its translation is CASSSEREQYF.

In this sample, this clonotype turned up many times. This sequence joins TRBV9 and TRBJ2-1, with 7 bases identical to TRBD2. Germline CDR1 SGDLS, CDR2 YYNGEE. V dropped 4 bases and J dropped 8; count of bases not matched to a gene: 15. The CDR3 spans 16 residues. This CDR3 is CASSRASGGSFHEQFF. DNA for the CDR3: TGTGCCAGCAGCCGAGCGTCGGGCGGGAGTTTCCATGAGCAGTTCTTC.

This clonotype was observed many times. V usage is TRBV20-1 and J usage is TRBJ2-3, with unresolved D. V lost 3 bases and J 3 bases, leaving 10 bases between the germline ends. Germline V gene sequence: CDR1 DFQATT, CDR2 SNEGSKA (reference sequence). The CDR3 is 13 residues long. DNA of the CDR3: TGCAGTGCTAGTCCCGGGTCAACAGATACGCAGTATTTT. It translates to CSASPGSTDTQYF.

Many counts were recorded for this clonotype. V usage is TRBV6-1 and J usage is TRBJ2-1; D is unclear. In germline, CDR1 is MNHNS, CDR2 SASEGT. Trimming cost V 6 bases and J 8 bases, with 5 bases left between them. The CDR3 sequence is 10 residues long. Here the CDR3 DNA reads TGTGCCAGCAGGGACCATGAGCAGTTCTTC. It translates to CASRDHEQFF.

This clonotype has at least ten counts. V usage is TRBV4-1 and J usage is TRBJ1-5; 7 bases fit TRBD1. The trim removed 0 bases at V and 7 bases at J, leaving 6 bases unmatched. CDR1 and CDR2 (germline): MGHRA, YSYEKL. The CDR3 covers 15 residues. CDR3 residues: CASSQDGTATQPQHF. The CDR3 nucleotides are TGCGCCAGCAGCCAAGATGGGACAGCAACCCAGCCCCAGCATTTT.

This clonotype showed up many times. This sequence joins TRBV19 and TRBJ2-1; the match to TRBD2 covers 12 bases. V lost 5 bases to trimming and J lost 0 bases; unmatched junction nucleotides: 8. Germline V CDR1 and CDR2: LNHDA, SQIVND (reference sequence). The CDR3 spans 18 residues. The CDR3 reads CASSGLAGGLSSYNEQFF. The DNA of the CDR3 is TGTGCCAGTAGTGGCCTAGCGGGAGGGCTAAGCTCCTACAATGAGCAGTTCTTC.

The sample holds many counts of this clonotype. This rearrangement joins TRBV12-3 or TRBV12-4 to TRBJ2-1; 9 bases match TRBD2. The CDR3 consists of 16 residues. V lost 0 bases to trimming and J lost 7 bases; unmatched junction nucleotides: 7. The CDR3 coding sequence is TGTGCCAGCAGTTTAGCGGCGGGAGGGCCGCGGAATGAGCAGTTCTTC. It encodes CASSLAAGGPRNEQFF.

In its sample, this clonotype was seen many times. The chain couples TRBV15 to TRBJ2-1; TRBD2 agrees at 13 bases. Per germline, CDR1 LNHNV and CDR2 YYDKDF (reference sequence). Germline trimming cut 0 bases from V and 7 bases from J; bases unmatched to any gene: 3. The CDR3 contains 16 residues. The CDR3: CATSRELAGGGNEQFF. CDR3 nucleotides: TGTGCCACCAGCAGAGAACTAGCGGGAGGGGGGAATGAGCAGTTCTTC.

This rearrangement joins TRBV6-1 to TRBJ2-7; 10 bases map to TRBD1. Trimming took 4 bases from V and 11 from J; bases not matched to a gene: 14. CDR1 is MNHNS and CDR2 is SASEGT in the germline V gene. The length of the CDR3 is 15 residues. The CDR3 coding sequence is TGTGCCAGCAGTGCGACCGGGACAGGGGAAAACCCAGAGTACGTC. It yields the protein CASSATGTGENPEYV.

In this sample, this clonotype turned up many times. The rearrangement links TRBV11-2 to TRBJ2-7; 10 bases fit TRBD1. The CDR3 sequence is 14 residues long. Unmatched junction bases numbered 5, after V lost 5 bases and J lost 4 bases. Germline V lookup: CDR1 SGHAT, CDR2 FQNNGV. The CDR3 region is CASSHGTGEYEQYF. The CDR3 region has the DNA TGTGCCAGCAGCCACGGGACAGGGGAATACGAGCAGTACTTC.

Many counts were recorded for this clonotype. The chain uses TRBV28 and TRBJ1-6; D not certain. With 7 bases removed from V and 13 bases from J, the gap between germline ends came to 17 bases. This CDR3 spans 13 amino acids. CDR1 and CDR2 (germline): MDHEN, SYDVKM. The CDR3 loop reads CASTLDGLGPLHF. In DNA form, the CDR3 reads TGTGCCAGCACACTCGACGGCTTAGGCCCCCTCCACTTT.

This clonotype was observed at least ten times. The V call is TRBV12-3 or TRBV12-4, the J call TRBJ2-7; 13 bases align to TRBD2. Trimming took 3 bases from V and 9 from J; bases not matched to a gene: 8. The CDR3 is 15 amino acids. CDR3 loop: CASSLVGTSGTGQYF. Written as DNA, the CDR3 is TGTGCCAGCAGTTTGGTTGGGACTAGCGGGACAGGGCAGTACTTC.

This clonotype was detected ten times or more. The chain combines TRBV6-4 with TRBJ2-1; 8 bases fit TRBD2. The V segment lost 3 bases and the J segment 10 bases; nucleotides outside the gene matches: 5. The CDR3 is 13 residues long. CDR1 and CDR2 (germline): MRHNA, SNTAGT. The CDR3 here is CASSESGRGEQFF. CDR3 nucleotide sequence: TGTGCCAGCAGTGAAAGCGGGAGAGGGGAGCAGTTCTTC.

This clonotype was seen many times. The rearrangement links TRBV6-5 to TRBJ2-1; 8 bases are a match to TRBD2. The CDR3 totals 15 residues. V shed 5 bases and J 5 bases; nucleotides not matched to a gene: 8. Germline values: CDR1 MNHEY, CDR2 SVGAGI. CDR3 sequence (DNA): TGTGCCAGCAGTAAGAGCGGGAGCTTAAACAATGAGCAGTTCTTC. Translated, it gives CASSKSGSLNNEQFF.

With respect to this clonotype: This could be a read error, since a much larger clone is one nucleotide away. CDR3 coding DNA: TGTGCCAGTTCCAGGGTGGGCTCCTACGAGCGGTACTTC. The encoded protein is CASSRVGSYERYF. This chain joins TRBV19 and TRBJ2-7, with D possibly being TRBD1 (5 bases). Germline loops: CDR1 LNHDA, CDR2 SQIVND (reference sequence). This CDR3 has 13 amino acids.

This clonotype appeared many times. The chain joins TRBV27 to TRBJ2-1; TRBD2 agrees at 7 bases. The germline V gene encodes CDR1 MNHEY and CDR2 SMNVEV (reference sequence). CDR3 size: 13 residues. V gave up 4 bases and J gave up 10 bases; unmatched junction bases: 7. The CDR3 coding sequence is TGTGCCAGCAGTTCCACCGCTAGCGGAGAGCAGTTCTTC. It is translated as CASSSTASGEQFF.

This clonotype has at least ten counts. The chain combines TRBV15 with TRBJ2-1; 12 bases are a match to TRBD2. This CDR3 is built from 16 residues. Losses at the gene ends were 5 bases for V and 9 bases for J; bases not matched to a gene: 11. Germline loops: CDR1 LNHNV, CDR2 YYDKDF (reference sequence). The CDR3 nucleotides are TGTGCCACCAGCGAGGAGGCTAGCGGGAGGGCCAGTGAGCAGTTCTTC. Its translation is CATSEEASGRASEQFF.

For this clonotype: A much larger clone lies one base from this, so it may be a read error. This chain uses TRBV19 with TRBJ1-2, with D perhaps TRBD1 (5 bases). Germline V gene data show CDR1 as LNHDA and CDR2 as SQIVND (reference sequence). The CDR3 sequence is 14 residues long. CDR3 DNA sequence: TGTGCCGGTAGTATGGAAGGGGTTCGCGATGGCTACACCTTC. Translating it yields CAGSMEGVRDGYTF.

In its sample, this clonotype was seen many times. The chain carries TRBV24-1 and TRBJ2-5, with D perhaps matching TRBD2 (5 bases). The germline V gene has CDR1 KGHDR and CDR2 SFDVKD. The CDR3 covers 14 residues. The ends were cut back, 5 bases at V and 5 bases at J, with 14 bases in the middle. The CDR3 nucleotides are TGTGCCACCAGTGGGACTTTCGCTGGTGAGACCCAGTACTTC. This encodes CATSGTFAGETQYF.

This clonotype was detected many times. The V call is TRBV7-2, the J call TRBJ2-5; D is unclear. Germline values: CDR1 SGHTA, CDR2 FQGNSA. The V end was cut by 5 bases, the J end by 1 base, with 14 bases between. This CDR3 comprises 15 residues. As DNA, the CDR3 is TGTGCCAGCAGCAGAAGTGCGGCGGTCCAAGAGACCCAGTACTTC. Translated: CASSRSAAVQETQYF.

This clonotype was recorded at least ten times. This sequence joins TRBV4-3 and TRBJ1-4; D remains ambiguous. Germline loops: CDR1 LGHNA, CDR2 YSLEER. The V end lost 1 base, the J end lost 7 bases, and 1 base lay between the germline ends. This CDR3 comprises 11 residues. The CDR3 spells CASSQGEKLFF. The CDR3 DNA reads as TGCGCCAGCAGCCAAGGTGAAAAACTGTTTTTT.

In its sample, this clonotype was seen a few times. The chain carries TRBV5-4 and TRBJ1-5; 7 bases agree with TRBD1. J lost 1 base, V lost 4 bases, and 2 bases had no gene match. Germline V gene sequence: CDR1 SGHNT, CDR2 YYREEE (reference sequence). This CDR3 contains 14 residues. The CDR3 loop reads CASSLQGSNQPQHF. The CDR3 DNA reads TGTGCCAGCAGCCTACAGGGGAGCAATCAGCCCCAGCATTTT.

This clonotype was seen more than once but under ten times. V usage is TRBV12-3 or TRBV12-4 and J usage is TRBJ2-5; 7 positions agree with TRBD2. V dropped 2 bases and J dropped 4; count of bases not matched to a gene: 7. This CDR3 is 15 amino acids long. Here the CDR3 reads CASSLNSAGRETQYF. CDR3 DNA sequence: TGTGCCAGCAGTTTAAATTCAGCGGGGCGAGAGACCCAGTACTTC.

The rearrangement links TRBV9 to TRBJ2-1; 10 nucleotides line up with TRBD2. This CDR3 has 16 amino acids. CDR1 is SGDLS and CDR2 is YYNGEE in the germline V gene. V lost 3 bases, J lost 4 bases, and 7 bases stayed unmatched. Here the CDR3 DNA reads TGTGCCAGCAGCGCCTCCATAGCGGGGGGTTACAATGAGCAGTTCTTC. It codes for CASSASIAGGYNEQFF. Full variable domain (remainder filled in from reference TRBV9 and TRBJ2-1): DSGVTQTPKHLITATGQRVTLRCSPRSGDLSVYWYQQSLDQGLQFLIQYYNGEERAKGNILERFSAQQFPDLHSELNLSSLELGDSALYFCASSASIAGGYNEQFFGPGTRLTVL.

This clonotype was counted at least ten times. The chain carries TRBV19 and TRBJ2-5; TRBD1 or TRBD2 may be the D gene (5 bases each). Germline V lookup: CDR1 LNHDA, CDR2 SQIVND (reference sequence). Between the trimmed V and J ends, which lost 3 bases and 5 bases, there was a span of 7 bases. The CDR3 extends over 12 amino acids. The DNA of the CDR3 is TGTGCCAGTAGTATGGGGGAGGAGACCCAGTACTTC. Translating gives CASSMGEETQYF.

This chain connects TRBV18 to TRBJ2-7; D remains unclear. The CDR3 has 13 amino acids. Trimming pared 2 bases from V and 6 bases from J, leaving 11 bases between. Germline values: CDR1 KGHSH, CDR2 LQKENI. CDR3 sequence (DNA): TGTGCCAGCTCACCAGGGCTAGACTTCGAGCAGTACTTC. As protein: CASSPGLDFEQYF.

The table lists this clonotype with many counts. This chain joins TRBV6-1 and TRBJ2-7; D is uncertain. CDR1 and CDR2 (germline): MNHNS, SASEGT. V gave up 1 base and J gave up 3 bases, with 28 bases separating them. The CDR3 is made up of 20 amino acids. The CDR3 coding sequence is TGTGCCAGCAGTGAAGGGAGTGGCCGGGTGGGGATGACCGAAAACTACGAGCAGTACTTC. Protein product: CASSEGSGRVGMTENYEQYF.

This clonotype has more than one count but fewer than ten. CDR3 DNA sequence: TGTGCCAGTAGTATAAGGGAAATAGCCAAAAACATTCAGTACTTC. Amino acid sequence: CASSIREIAKNIQYF. This sequence joins TRBV19 and TRBJ2-4, with D uncertain. V gave up 2 bases and J gave up 0 bases, with 8 bases separating them. The CDR3 is 15 amino acids. Looked up from germline, CDR1 is LNHDA and CDR2 is SQIVND (reference sequence).

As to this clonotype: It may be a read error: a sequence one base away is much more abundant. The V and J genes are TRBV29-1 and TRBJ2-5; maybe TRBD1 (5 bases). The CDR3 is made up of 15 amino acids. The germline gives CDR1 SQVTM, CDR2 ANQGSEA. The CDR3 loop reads CSVEDLSGSQETRYF. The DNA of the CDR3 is TGCAGCGTTGAAGATCTGTCAGGGTCACAAGAGACCCGGTACTTC.